The TCR beta chain under discussion was sequenced for a study of HIV-infected patients and healthy controls (dated by TCRdb to the mid-2010s). Study-wide context: CD4 counts rose modestly but significantly in about 85% of the 16 patients after three months of therapy, yet stayed below normal ranges. CD8 counts showed no consistent shift during early therapy, whereas the CD4:CD8 ratio rose slightly. The study asked whether deep sequencing of the TCR repertoire from small blood samples of HIV patients could detect immune perturbation and reconstitution. After a further year of therapy, viral load was undetectable in all patients, having already become undetectable in about 75% of the 16 patients by the second bleed. Overall T-cell lymphocytopenia was not observed in the patients, and no significant difference from controls was found in total CDR3 counts per chain. Results and caveats for the whole study, not just this receptor: Unequal numbers of distinct sequences between patients and controls complicated comparisons, and size-matching overweighted rare events from HIV-infected data. In the study, no determination of donor HLA types was made. Sequencing depth was restricted by the use of whole blood, which also prevented the dynamics of distinct T-cell subpopulations from being separated. Significantly different mean usage between HIV-infected patients and controls was observed for eight alpha and eight beta V genes. More CDR3s were shared between individuals among healthy controls than among HIV+ patients, as measured by Jaccard index and by the count of highly shared sequences. During therapy, a significant decrease in frequency was seen for HIV-associated CDR3s, whereas no significant change was found for CMV-associated CDR3s, although most of them became more frequent. Processing included only sixteen HIV-infected individuals, and this was regarded by the authors as a major limit on how widely the findings apply. The study cohorts differed slightly in age and sex profile, but those differences did not account for the observed differences in diversity. HIV-infected repertoires showed significantly elevated mean Gini indices relative to controls, which possibly reflects oligoclonality. Alpha-chain CDR3s from MAIT cells appeared at high frequency in healthy controls but were severely depleted in HIV+ repertoires. In the samples, alpha-beta chain pairing was left undetermined. Only 2 to 4 months of therapy was reflected in the treated samples, a period arguably too short to observe immune reconstitution given low adult thymic output. Compared with untreated HIV+ repertoires, healthy control repertoires had roughly threefold more distinct CDR3s and higher Shannon diversity. The apparent post-therapy recovery of the Gini index in HIV-infected patients was not reproduced in size-matched repertoire data.

After antiretroviral therapy began, follow-up blood was collected from HIV-infected patients roughly three months, about 14 weeks, later. Whole blood was used without cell fractionation, so the repertoire reflected all unsorted peripheral T cells. For RNA extraction, 2.5 ml of peripheral blood was collected into Tempus tubes. Patients with febrile or AIDS-related illness, tumors, hepatitis B or C coinfection, immunomodulatory therapy, recent vaccination or treatment interruptions were excluded from enrollment. The TURBO-DNase kit was used to remove leftover genomic DNA, and GLOBINclear was used to deplete globin mRNA. SuperScript III was used to reverse transcribe 500 ng RNA with primers targeting the alpha and beta constant regions. Separate libraries for the alpha and beta chains were generated through chain-specific third strand synthesis that incorporated multiplexing indices. To avoid primer bias, the protocol used one single primer pair to amplify every rearrangement within a chain, and the protocol also attached molecular barcodes to each cDNA molecule. The SP2 sequencing primer site and a random hexamer were carried on a 5' RACE adapter, to which purified cDNA was joined by T4 RNA Ligase 1. With slow temperature ramps used to favor optimal annealing, second strand synthesis was primed from the SP2 site with Phusion polymerase. Each molecule's 12-nucleotide barcode consisted of two random hexamer sequences, both added before amplification and joined together. P5 and P7 adapter elements plus a second index were added in a short first PCR, which was followed by a roughly 21-cycle amplification PCR with P5s and P7 primers. The libraries went through 25 to 35 PCR cycles in total, were quantified on a Qubit, were sized on a Bioanalyzer, and were diluted to roughly 4 nM. Sequencing of the normalized libraries was done on an Illumina MiSeq using 2 x 250 paired-end kits. Reverse transcription reactions were cleaned up on MinElute columns and eluted into approximately 10 ul Tris-Cl. Adapter ligations were incubated for 20 to 25 hours at 16 degrees C and subsequently purified with AMPure XP beads at a 1:1 ratio. In the source study's methods: A modified Decombinator processed the demultiplexed FASTQ files and output V, J, insert and barcode information. Sequences sharing a barcode but differing from the dominant sequence were discarded as errors, and barcodes clustered at Levenshtein distance 3 were counted to estimate original cDNA molecules. The R packages ineq, vegan, igraph and RCytoscape were used for downstream analyses, together with IMGT nomenclature and CDR3 definitions. V gene usage was computed over distinct sequences, each TCR counted once to avoid skew from clonal expansion. Whenever two unique CDR3 amino acid sequences within a donor differed by a single Levenshtein edit, similarity networks linked them. In the repertoires, a search was made for a compiled set of published HIV-specific CDR3s (roughly 83 alpha, some 680 beta) and CMV-specific CDR3s (fewer than 14 alpha, some 250 beta). It was shown by random subsampling to size-matched repertoires that the decreased diversity of patients was not caused by their lower sequence numbers. TCRdb itself trimmed the public reads at Q25 with fastp, ran MiXCR and retained productive beta chains. Every entry covers one CDR3 protein and lists the most common genes and DNA from its rows. The V and J calls and clone size come from TCRdb's table, not from the authors' own analysis. Present in this sample are some 7,400 distinct CDR3 sequences, 6.5% to 7.5% of which were seen just once. 20% to 25% of the sample is taken by the ten largest.

This clonotype was seen ten or more times. It has no known antigen specificity. Per-base qualities were not stored, and no clone one base away is much larger. Since it is a stray read in a library aimed at alpha chains, this beta chain has a size that is not meaningful. The V end loses 0 bases and the J end loses 0 bases, and a stretch of 13 bases separates them. The CDR3 starts with the cysteine, ends with the phenylalanine, and has 17 residues. The only DNA kept is the CDR3, 51 bases in frame from the first base. Taken from the germline V gene (reference sequence), the CDR1 and CDR2 loops are SEHNR and FQNEAQ.

The sequences come from blood, collected during antiretroviral therapy. The chain links TRBV7-9 with TRBJ2-3; a tentative D match to TRBD2 spans 5 bases. The receptor was derived from an adult with HIV infection. DNA sequence: TGTGCCAGCAGCTTAGCGCGAGCGGCGATGAGCACAGATACGCAGTATTTT. Translated, this is CASSLARAAMSTDTQYF.